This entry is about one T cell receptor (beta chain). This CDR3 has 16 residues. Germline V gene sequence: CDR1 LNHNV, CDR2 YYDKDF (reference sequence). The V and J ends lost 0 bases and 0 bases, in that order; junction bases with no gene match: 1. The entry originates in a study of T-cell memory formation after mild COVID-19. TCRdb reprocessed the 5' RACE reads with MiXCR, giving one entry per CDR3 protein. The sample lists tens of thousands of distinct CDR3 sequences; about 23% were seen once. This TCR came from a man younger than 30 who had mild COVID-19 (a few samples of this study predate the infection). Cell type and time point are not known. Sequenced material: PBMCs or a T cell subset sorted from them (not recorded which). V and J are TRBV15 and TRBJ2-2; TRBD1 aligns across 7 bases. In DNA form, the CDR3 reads TGTGCCACCAGCAGAGATGGACAGGCGAACACCGGGGAGCTGTTTTTT. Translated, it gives CATSRDGQANTGELFF. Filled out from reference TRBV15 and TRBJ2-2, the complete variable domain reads DAMVIQNPRYQVTQFGKPVTLSCSQTLNHNVMYWYQQKSSQAPKLLFHYYDKDFNNEADTPDNFQSRRPNTSFCFLDIRSPGLGDTAMYLCATSRDGQANTGELFFGEGSRLTVL.